The entry that follows covers one T cell receptor (beta chain) sequence. This specimen comes from a study of shared clonotypes between healthy human individuals. CDR1 GTSNPN and CDR2 SVGIG come from the germline V gene (reference sequence). The CDR3 totals 19 residues. J gave up 8 bases and V 0 bases, and 20 bases lay outside the gene matches. TCRdb keeps only in-frame clones here, not all; method: immunoSEQ multiplex PCR. The profile covers over a million clones, with roughly 98% appearing a single time and approximately 0.45% taken by the ten largest. This rearrangement joins TRBV30 to TRBJ1-2; 11 nucleotides agree with TRBD1. Sequencing was carried out using naive CD4+ T cells sorted from blood. The subset was: CD45RA+ positively selected. This TCR derives from a man aged 30 to 45 in good health. Written as DNA, the CDR3 is TGTGCCTGGAGTGTGGTTTTTGGGTTGTGGACAGGGGGCGTACGGGGCTACACCTTC. It encodes CAWSVVFGLWTGGVRGYTF.